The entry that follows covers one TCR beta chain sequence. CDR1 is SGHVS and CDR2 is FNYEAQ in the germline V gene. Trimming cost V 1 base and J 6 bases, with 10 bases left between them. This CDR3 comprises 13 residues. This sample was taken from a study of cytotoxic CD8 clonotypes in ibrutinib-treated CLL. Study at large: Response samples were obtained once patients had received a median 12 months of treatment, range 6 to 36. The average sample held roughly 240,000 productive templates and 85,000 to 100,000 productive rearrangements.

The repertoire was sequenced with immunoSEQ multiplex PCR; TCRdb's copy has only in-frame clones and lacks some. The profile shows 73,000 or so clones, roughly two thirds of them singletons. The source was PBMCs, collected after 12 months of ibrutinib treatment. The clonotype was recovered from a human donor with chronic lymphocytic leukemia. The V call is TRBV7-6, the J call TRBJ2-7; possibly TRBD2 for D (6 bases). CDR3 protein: CASSLGGEFEQYF. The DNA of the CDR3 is TGTGCCAGCAGCTTAGGGGGGGAGTTCGAGCAGTACTTC. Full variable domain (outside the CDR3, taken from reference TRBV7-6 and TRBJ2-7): GAGVSQSPRYKVTKRGQDVALRCDPISGHVSLYWYRQALGQGPEFLTYFNYEAQQDKSGLPNDRFSAERPEGSISTLTIQRTEQRDSAMYRCASSLGGEFEQYFGPGTRLTVT.